This T cell receptor beta chain was captured in a study of blood T cells in healthy people across ages. Study details: About one barcoded beta molecule per two T cells was captured by template switching.

A second PCR, run for about 7 to 12 cycles, used a sample-barcoded 5' primer plus a J-beta primer mix. The authors tagged each cDNA molecule using a template-switch adaptor with 12 random nucleotides. TCRdb itself ran the 5' RACE reads through MiXCR, one entry per CDR3 protein. The sample yields hundreds of thousands of distinct CDR3 sequences, 45% to 60% seen once. This CDR3 has 16 residues. CDR1 is SGHVS, CDR2 FQNEAQ, per germline. The ends were cut back, 8 bases at V and 2 bases at J, with 20 bases in the middle. Many counts were recorded for this clonotype. The source material was blood. The TCR sequence derives from an elderly woman in good health. The rearrangement joins TRBV7-8 to TRBJ2-3; D perhaps matches TRBD2 (6 bases). CDR3 in amino acids: CASGGDGRGPTDTQYF. The CDR3 coding sequence is TGTGCCAGCGGAGGGGACGGGCGGGGACCCACAGATACGCAGTATTTT.